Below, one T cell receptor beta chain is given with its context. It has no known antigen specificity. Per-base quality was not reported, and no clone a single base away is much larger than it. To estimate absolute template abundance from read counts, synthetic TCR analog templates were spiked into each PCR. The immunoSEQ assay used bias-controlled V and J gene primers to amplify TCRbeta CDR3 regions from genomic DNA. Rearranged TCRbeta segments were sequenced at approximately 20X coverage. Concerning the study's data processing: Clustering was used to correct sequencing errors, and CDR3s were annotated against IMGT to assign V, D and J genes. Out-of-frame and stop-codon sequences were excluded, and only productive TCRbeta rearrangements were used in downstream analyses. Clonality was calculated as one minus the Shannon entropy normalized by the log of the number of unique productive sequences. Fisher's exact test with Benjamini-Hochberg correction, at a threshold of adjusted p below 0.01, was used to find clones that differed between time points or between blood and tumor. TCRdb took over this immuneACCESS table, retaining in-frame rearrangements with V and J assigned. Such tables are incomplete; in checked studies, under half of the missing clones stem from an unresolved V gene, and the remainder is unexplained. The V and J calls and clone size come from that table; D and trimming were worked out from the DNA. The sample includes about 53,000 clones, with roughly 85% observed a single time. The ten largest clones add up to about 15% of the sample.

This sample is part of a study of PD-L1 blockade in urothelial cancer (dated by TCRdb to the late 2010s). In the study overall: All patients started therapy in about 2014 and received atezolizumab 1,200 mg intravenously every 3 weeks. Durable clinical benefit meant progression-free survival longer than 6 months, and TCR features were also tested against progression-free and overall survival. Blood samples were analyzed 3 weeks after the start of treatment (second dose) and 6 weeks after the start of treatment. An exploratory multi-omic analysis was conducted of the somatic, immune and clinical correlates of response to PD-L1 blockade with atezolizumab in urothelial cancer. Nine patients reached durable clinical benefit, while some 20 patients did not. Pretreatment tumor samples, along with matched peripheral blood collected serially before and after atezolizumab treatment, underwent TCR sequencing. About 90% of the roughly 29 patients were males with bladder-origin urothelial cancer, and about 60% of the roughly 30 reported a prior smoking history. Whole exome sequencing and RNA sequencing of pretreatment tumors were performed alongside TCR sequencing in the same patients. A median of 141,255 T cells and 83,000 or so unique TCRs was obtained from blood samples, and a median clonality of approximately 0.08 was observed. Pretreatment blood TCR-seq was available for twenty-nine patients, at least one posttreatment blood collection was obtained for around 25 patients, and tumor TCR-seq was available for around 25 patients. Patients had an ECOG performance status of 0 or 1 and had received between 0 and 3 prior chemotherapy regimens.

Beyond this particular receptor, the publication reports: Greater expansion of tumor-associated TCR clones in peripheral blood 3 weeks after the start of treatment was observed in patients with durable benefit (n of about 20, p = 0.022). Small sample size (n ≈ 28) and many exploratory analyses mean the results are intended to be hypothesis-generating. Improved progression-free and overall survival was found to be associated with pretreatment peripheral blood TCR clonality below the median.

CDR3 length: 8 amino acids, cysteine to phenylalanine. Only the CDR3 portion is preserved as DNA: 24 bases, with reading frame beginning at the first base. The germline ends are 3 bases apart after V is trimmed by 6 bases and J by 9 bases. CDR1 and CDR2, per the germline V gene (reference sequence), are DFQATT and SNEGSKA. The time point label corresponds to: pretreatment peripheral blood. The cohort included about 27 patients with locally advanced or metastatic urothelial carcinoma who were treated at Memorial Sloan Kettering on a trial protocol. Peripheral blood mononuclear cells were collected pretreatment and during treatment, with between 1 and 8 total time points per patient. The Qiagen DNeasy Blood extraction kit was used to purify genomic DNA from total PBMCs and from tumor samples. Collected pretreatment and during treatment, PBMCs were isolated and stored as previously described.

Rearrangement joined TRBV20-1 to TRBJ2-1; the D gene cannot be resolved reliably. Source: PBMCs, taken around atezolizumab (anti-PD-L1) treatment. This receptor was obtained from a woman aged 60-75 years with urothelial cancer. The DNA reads TGCAGTGCGGCTGAGCAGTTCTTC. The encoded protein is CSAAEQFF.